The T cell receptor beta chain described here comes from a study of blood T cells in healthy people across ages. Study results and limitations: A greater number of naive CD4+ cells and higher diversity distinguished long-lived donors from aged donors. Diversity of TCR beta correlated strongly with naive T cell percentage.

V dropped 6 bases and J dropped 8; count of bases not matched to a gene: 13. Per the germline V gene, CDR1 is SQVTM and CDR2 is ANQGSEA. The CDR3 extends over 14 amino acids. PCR was performed a second time for roughly 6 to 12 cycles using a sample-barcoded 5' primer and a J-beta primer mix. TCRdb re-called the 5' RACE reads with MiXCR, one entry per CDR3 protein. The data contain 1.5 million to 2 million distinct CDR3 sequences, over 25% of them singletons. For this clonotype: Its cognate antigen is unknown.

About 10 milliliters of peripheral blood were drawn from each donor into EDTA-treated tubes. This chain uses TRBV29-1 with TRBJ1-2, with 9 bases matching TRBD1. The clonotype was recovered from a young woman in good health. Sequenced material: blood. The CDR3 DNA sequence: TGCAGCGTCGTTCCATTACAGGGGGCTGGGGGCTACACCTTC. Amino acid sequence: CSVVPLQGAGGYTF.